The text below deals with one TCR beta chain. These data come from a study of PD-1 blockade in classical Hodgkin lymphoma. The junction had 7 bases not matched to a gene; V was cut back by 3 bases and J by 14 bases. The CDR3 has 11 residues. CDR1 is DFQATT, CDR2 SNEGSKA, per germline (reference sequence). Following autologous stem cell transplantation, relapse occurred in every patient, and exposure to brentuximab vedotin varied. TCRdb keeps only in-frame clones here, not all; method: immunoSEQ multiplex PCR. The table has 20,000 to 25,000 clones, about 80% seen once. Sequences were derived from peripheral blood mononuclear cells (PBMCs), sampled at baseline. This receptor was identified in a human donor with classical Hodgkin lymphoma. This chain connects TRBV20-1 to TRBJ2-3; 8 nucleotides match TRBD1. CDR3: CSASQTGVVYF. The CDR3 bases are TGCAGTGCTAGCCAGACAGGGGTTGTGTATTTT.